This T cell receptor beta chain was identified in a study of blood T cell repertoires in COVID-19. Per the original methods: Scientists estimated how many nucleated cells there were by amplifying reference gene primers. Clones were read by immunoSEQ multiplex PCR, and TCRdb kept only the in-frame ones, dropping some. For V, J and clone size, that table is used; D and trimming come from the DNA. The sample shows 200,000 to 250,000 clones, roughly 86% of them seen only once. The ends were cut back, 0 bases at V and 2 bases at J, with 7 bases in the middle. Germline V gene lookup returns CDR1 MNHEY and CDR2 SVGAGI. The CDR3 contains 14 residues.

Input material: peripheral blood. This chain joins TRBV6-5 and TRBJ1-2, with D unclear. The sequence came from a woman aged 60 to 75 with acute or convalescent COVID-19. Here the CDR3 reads CASSYSTPNYGYTF. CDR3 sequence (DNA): TGTGCCAGCAGTTACTCAACACCGAACTATGGCTACACCTTC.